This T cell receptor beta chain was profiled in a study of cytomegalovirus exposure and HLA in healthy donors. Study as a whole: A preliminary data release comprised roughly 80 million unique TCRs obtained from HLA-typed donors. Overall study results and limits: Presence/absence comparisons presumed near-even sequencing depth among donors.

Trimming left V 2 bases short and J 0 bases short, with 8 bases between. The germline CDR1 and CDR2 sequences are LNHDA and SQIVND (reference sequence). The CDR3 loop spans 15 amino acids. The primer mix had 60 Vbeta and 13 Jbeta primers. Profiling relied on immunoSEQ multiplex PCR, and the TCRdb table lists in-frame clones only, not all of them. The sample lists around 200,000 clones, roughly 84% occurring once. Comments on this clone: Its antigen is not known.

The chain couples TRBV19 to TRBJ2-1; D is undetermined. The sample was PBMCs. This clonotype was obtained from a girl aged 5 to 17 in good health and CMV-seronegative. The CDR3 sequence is CASSIRVSSYNEQFF. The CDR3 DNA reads TGTGCCAGTAGTATACGGGTGAGCTCCTACAATGAGCAGTTCTTC.